These 3 T cell receptor beta chains originate from one sample sequenced in a study of blood T cell repertoires in COVID-19. The table came from immunoSEQ multiplex PCR; TCRdb's copy has only in-frame clones and leaves some out. The table shows a few hundred thousand clones, with roughly 85% occurring only once. Sequencing used PBMCs or T cells enriched from blood (not recorded which). Receptors originate from a woman aged 25 to 45 who had recovered from COVID-19.

This clone has more than one count but fewer than ten. The CDR3 DNA follows: TGCGCCAGCAGCCCTAAAACAGTTCACTATGGCTACACCTTC. The encoded protein is CASSPKTVHYGYTF. The chain uses TRBV4-1 and TRBJ1-2; D uncertain. Germline V gene sequence: CDR1 MGHRA, CDR2 YSYEKL. This CDR3 is 14 amino acids long. V lost 4 bases to trimming and J lost 3 bases, with 12 bases between them.

The chain employs TRBV27 and TRBJ2-7; 12 nucleotides align to TRBD2. The V gene end was trimmed by 4 bases and the J gene end by 7 bases; junction bases not matched to a gene: 11. There are 16 residues in the CDR3. Per germline, CDR1 MNHEY and CDR2 SMNVEV (reference sequence). As DNA, the CDR3 is TGTGCCAGCAGTTCCTATCCGACTAGCGGGAGAAGTGAGCAGTACTTC. It yields the protein CASSSYPTSGRSEQYF.

The chain couples TRBV7-9 to TRBJ2-1, with a tentative D call TRBD2 (6 bases). The CDR3 is 13 amino acids. Germline assignment: CDR1 SEHNR and CDR2 FQNEAQ (reference sequence). V lost 11 bases, J lost 10 bases, and 21 bases lay in between. The CDR3 sequence: CAGNAGSTGEQFF. CDR3 DNA sequence: TGTGCCGGCAACGCCGGGAGCACTGGGGAGCAGTTCTTC.